The 8 T cell receptor beta chains given below trace back to one sample, sequenced in a study of PD-L1 blockade in urothelial cancer. As for time point: pretreatment peripheral blood. Measured with immunoSEQ multiplex PCR; TCRdb has only the in-frame clones, and not every one. The data show around 92,000 clones, around 89% seen once. The sequences come from PBMCs, collected around atezolizumab (anti-PD-L1) treatment. Receptors originate from a woman aged 80 or over with urothelial cancer.

This clone was recorded only once. The chain links TRBV28 to TRBJ1-5, with D maybe TRBD1 (5 bases). The V end was cut by 4 bases, the J end by 3 bases, with 10 bases between. Germline lookup yields CDR1 MDHEN and CDR2 SYDVKM. The CDR3 consists of 14 residues. The CDR3 reads CASSSPGYNQPQHF. The CDR3 bases are TGTGCCAGCAGTTCCCCAGGGTACAATCAGCCCCAGCATTTT.

Points on this clone: The sample has other DNA sequences that encode this CDR3 too. V usage is TRBV7-9 and J usage is TRBJ2-7, with 7 bases lining up with TRBD1. CDR1 is SEHNR and CDR2 is FQNEAQ in the germline V gene (reference sequence). The trim removed 1 base at V and 3 bases at J, leaving 3 bases unmatched. The CDR3 has 14 amino acids. The CDR3 region is CASSLGTGSYEQYF. In DNA, the CDR3 is TGTGCCAGCAGCTTAGGGACAGGTAGCTACGAGCAGTACTTC.

This chain connects TRBV18 to TRBJ1-5; 7 bases match TRBD1. CDR3 length: 14 residues. Unmatched junction bases numbered 6, after V lost 5 bases and J lost 5 bases. CDR1 is KGHSH, CDR2 LQKENI, per germline. The chain's CDR3 is CASSAGTEDQPQHF. CDR3 coding DNA: TGTGCCAGCTCAGCCGGGACAGAGGATCAGCCCCAGCATTTT.

The V gene is TRBV4-1, the J gene TRBJ2-7; 9 bases align to TRBD1. CDR3 length: 15 residues. Germline-derived CDR1 and CDR2 are MGHRA and YSYEKL. V shed 2 bases, J shed 4 bases, and the junction held 6 bases outside the gene matches. The chain's CDR3 is CASSQSGTGRYEQYF. Here the CDR3 DNA reads TGCGCCAGCAGCCAATCCGGGACAGGGCGTTACGAGCAGTACTTC.

The CDR3 region has the DNA TGTGCCAGCAGCTGGACAAGAACCTATGGCTACACCTTC. Amino acids: CASSWTRTYGYTF. This chain connects TRBV28 to TRBJ1-2; D possibly corresponds to TRBD1 (5 bases). This CDR3 comprises 13 residues. The V end was cut by 6 bases, the J end by 4 bases, with 12 bases between. Per germline, CDR1 MDHEN and CDR2 SYDVKM.

This sequence joins TRBV29-1 and TRBJ2-3, with 10 positions matching TRBD2. This CDR3 contains 15 residues. Germline assignment: CDR1 SQVTM and CDR2 ANQGSEA. V dropped 3 bases and J dropped 4; count of bases not matched to a gene: 7. The CDR3 DNA sequence: TGCAGCGTTGAGGCCAGCGGGAGGGCCGCAGATACGCAGTATTTT. This codes for CSVEASGRAADTQYF.

The rearrangement joins TRBV18 to TRBJ1-1; the match to TRBD1 covers 8 bases. CDR3 length: 13 residues. With 5 bases clipped from V and 1 base from J, the junction kept 0 bases outside the gene matches. The germline CDR1 and CDR2 sequences are KGHSH and LQKENI. CDR3 sequence: CASSGQGNTEAFF. In DNA form, the CDR3 reads TGTGCCAGCTCAGGACAGGGGAACACTGAAGCTTTCTTT.

This rearrangement joins TRBV28 to TRBJ1-2, with 8 bases matching TRBD1. Germline V lookup: CDR1 MDHEN, CDR2 SYDVKM. The CDR3 consists of 15 residues. J lost 4 bases, V lost 5 bases, and 9 bases had no gene match. As DNA, the CDR3 is TGTGCCAGCAGTCCTTCAGGGGGCCTTTCCTATGGCTACACCTTC. It is translated as CASSPSGGLSYGYTF.